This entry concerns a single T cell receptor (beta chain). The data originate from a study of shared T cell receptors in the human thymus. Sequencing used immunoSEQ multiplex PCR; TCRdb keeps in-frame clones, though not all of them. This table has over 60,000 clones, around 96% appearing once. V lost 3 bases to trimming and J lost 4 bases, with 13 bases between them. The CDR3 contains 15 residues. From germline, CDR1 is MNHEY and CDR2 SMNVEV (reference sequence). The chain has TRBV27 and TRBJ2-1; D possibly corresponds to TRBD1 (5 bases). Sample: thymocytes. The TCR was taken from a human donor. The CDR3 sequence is CASSFEDTAYNEQFF. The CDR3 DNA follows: TGTGCCAGCAGTTTTGAGGACACGGCATACAATGAGCAGTTCTTC.